The 28 T cell receptor beta chains given below trace back to one sample, sequenced in a study of cytomegalovirus exposure and HLA in healthy donors. PCR was performed using 60 Vbeta and 13 Jbeta primers. TCRdb's table, derived via immunoSEQ multiplex PCR, lists solely in-frame clones and lacks some. This sample carries fewer than 250,000 clones, around 78% of them seen once, and the ten largest clones take around an eighth. Sequenced sample: PBMCs. These receptors came from a woman younger than 45 in good health and CMV-seropositive.

V gene TRBV7-3 combines with J gene TRBJ2-7, with 9 bases fitting TRBD1. From germline, CDR1 is SGHTA and CDR2 FQGTGA. The CDR3 totals 16 residues. V was clipped by 6 bases and J by 5 bases; unmatched bases: 14. CDR3 sequence reads: CASRHRPGQGRDEQYF. CDR3 sequence (DNA): TGTGCCAGCAGACACCGGCCGGGACAGGGTAGGGACGAGCAGTACTTC.

Regarding this clone: Other nucleotide sequences from this sample produce the same CDR3. The chain links TRBV5-1 to TRBJ2-5; a possible D gene is TRBD1 (6 bases). The V gene lost 0 bases and the J gene lost 2 bases, with 8 bases spanning the gap. The CDR3 extends over 14 amino acids. The V gene's germline CDR1 is SGHRS and CDR2 YFSETQ. The CDR3 DNA follows: TGCGCCAGCAGCTTGGAGGGGGAGCAAGAGACCCAGTACTTC. Protein sequence: CASSLEGEQETQYF.

The chain is built from TRBV7-2 and TRBJ2-7, with D perhaps TRBD2 (5 bases). The CDR3 extends over 17 amino acids. Germline V lookup: CDR1 SGHTA, CDR2 FQGNSA. V gave up 1 base and J gave up 0 bases, with 16 bases separating them. This CDR3 reads CASSLGPVARSSYEQYF. CDR3 nucleotides: TGTGCCAGCAGCTTAGGGCCCGTAGCGAGGAGCTCCTACGAGCAGTACTTC.

The rearrangement joins TRBV30 to TRBJ1-6, with D perhaps matching TRBD1 (5 bases). V lost 0 bases and J 9 bases, leaving 15 bases between the germline ends. CDR1 is GTSNPN, CDR2 SVGIG, per germline (reference sequence). CDR3 size: 15 residues. DNA of the CDR3: TGTGCCTGGAGTGTACATCCAGGAAGGGGTTCACCCCTCCACTTT. This codes for CAWSVHPGRGSPLHF.

This sequence joins TRBV9 and TRBJ2-7; 8 positions match TRBD2. CDR3 length: 18 residues. Germline V gene data show CDR1 as SGDLS and CDR2 as YYNGEE. V trimming: 0 bases; J trimming: 0 bases; junction bases outside the gene matches: 11. CDR3 coding DNA: TGTGCCAGCAGCGTAGAAGATCGGGCGGGGGGACCCTCCTACGAGCAGTACTTC. It encodes CASSVEDRAGGPSYEQYF.

This clone appeared a few times. The chain joins TRBV27 to TRBJ2-4; D gene ambiguous. V lost 6 bases, J lost 0 bases, and 9 bases lay in between. The CDR3 runs to 14 residues. Germline CDR1 MNHEY, CDR2 SMNVEV (reference sequence). The CDR3 region is CASSPRSAKNIQYF. The CDR3 DNA reads as TGTGCCAGCAGCCCTAGGTCAGCCAAAAACATTCAGTACTTC.

The rearrangement uses TRBV7-2 and TRBJ2-1, with 9 positions matching TRBD2. Germline lookup yields CDR1 SGHTA and CDR2 FQGNSA. The CDR3 totals 16 residues. V lost 2 bases, J lost 4 bases, and 6 bases stayed unmatched. Here the CDR3 reads CASSLIAGVVYNEQFF. DNA for the CDR3: TGTGCCAGCAGCTTAATAGCGGGAGTTGTTTACAATGAGCAGTTCTTC.

This clone was counted between two and nine times. The CDR3 DNA sequence: TGTGCCAGCAGCTTTCGGGACAGCAACATGGACACTGAAGCTTTCTTT. This codes for CASSFRDSNMDTEAFF. V gene TRBV11-3 combines with J gene TRBJ1-1; 7 bases match TRBD1. Germline loops: CDR1 SGHNT, CDR2 YENEEA. V lost 3 bases and J lost 3; bases outside the gene matches: 10. This CDR3 contains 16 residues.

The rearrangement uses TRBV18 and TRBJ2-7; possible D gene TRBD2, 5 bases. This CDR3 comprises 14 residues. Per the germline V gene, CDR1 is KGHSH and CDR2 is LQKENI. V shed 6 bases and J shed 3 bases, with 15 bases lying between them. CDR3 sequence reads: CASSPTTSHYEQYF. In DNA, the CDR3 is TGTGCCAGCTCCCCTACTACTAGTCACTACGAGCAGTACTTC.

This rearrangement joins TRBV28 to TRBJ1-5; D unresolved. V gave up 2 bases and J gave up 1 base, with 15 bases separating them. The V gene's germline CDR1 is MDHEN and CDR2 SYDVKM. The CDR3 contains 17 residues. In DNA form, the CDR3 reads TGTGCCAGCAGTTTAGGTACCACGGGGTCGAGCAATCAGCCCCAGCATTTT. Translation: CASSLGTTGSSNQPQHF. The full variable domain, with the rest looked up from reference TRBV28 and TRBJ1-5, is DVKVTQSSRYLVKRTGEKVFLECVQDMDHENMFWYRQDPGLGLRLIYFSYDVKMKEKGDIPEGYSVSREKKERFSLILESASTNQTSMYLCASSLGTTGSSNQPQHFGDGTRLSIL.

The chain joins TRBV7-3 to TRBJ1-1; 9 bases agree with TRBD1. CDR1 is SGHTA and CDR2 is FQGTGA in the germline V gene. This CDR3 has 14 residues. V gave up 6 bases and J gave up 1 base; unmatched junction bases: 3. The CDR3 DNA follows: TGTGCCAGCAGGATGACAGGGGGGAACACTGAAGCTTTCTTT. Its protein product is CASRMTGGNTEAFF. Drawing the rest from reference TRBV7-3 and TRBJ1-1, the complete variable domain is GAGVSQTPSNKVTEKGKYVELRCDPISGHTALYWYRQSLGQGPEFLIYFQGTGAADDSGLPNDRFFAVRPEGSVSTLKIQRTERGDSAVYLCASRMTGGNTEAFFGQGTRLTVV.

This clone was observed a handful of times. The chain couples TRBV6-1 to TRBJ1-5; TRBD1 aligns across 8 bases. Germline-derived CDR1 and CDR2 are MNHNS and SASEGT. There are 13 residues in the CDR3. Trimming took 8 bases from V and 5 from J; bases not matched to a gene: 5. Here the CDR3 reads CASSTGEHQPQHF. CDR3 coding DNA: TGTGCCAGCTCGACAGGGGAACATCAGCCCCAGCATTTT.

The chain joins TRBV2 to TRBJ2-2; tentatively, D is TRBD1 (7 bases). Looked up from germline, CDR1 is SNHLY and CDR2 is FYNNEI. This CDR3 is 15 amino acids long. Trimming took 3 bases from V and 6 from J, leaving 14 bases between them. The CDR3 spells CASSDFQGGPGELFF. CDR3 nucleotides: TGTGCCAGCAGTGATTTCCAGGGGGGTCCCGGGGAGCTGTTTTTT.

The chain employs TRBV19 and TRBJ2-5; 7 bases map to TRBD2. V shed 5 bases and J 5 bases; nucleotides not matched to a gene: 11. CDR3 length: 15 amino acids. Germline CDR1 reads LNHDA; CDR2 reads SQIVND (reference sequence). The CDR3 spells CASSSGRGSVETQYF. The CDR3 bases are TGTGCCAGTAGTTCAGGGCGCGGGAGTGTGGAGACCCAGTACTTC.

The chain joins TRBV2 to TRBJ1-2, with D perhaps matching TRBD1 (5 bases). The CDR3 spans 13 residues. In germline, CDR1 is SNHLY, CDR2 FYNNEI. Between the trimmed V and J ends, which lost 8 bases and 7 bases, there was a span of 17 bases. The CDR3 region has the DNA TGTGCCAGCGGACCCCGGGGGTCGACTGGCTACACCTTC. Translation gives CASGPRGSTGYTF.

J is TRBJ2-3 and V is TRBV13; 8 bases are a match to TRBD1. V was clipped by 5 bases and J by 1 base; unmatched bases: 2. The CDR3 is 14 amino acids. The germline CDR1 and CDR2 sequences are PRHDT and FYEKMQ (reference sequence). This chain's CDR3 is CASSPTGGTDTQYF. The CDR3 nucleotides are TGTGCCAGCAGCCCGACAGGGGGCACAGATACGCAGTATTTT.

This clone has ten or more counts. The chain couples TRBV6-1 to TRBJ1-2, with D possibly matching TRBD1 (6 bases). CDR1 and CDR2 from the germline V gene are MNHNS and SASEGT. The CDR3 is 15 amino acids. Trimming pared 4 bases from V and 3 bases from J, leaving 15 bases between. As DNA, the CDR3 is TGTGCCAGCAGTGTGTGGACAGCCTCTGACTATGGCTACACCTTC. Its protein is CASSVWTASDYGYTF.

The J gene is TRBJ2-7, the V gene TRBV7-9; 9 nucleotides align to TRBD1. After removal of 4 bases from V and 2 bases from J, the junction contained 9 bases not matched to a gene. The CDR3 runs 16 residues. The V gene's germline CDR1 is SEHNR and CDR2 FQNEAQ (reference sequence). CDR3 coding DNA: TGTGCCAGCAGCTCCGATGGGGACAGGGTCCCCTACGAGCAGTACTTC. Its translation is CASSSDGDRVPYEQYF. Full variable domain (remainder filled in from reference TRBV7-9 and TRBJ2-7): DTGVSQNPRHKITKRGQNVTFRCDPISEHNRLYWYRQTLGQGPEFLTYFQNEAQLEKSRLLSDRFSAERPKGSFSTLEIQRTEQGDSAMYLCASSSDGDRVPYEQYFGPGTRLTVT.

This clone was observed a handful of times. This sequence joins TRBV21-1 and TRBJ1-5; the table's D call of TRBD1 was not tested on the DNA. TRBV21-1 is a known pseudogene. The CDR3 is made up of 18 amino acids. CDR3 in amino acids: CASSPPPDSSHSNQPQHF. As DNA, the CDR3 is TGTGCCAGCAGCCCACCGCCGGACAGCTCTCATAGCAATCAGCCCCAGCATTTT.

In this sample, this clone turned up a few times. The genes are TRBV19 and TRBJ1-5, with no clear D. The V gene lost 8 bases and the J gene lost 5 bases, with 19 bases spanning the gap. This CDR3 spans 15 amino acids. Germline values: CDR1 LNHDA, CDR2 SQIVND (reference sequence). The CDR3 sequence is CASLERGGSHQPQHF. The CDR3 coding sequence is TGTGCCAGTTTGGAGCGTGGCGGAAGTCATCAGCCCCAGCATTTT.

This chain uses TRBV7-8 with TRBJ1-2, with D possibly TRBD1 on 5 matching bases. The V gene's germline CDR1 is SGHVS and CDR2 FQNEAQ. The CDR3 is 14 amino acids. V was trimmed by 5 bases and J by 4 bases, leaving 14 bases between them. For the CDR3, the DNA is TGTGCCAGCAGCAACCAGGGTAGGGTCTATGGCTACACCTTC. It is translated as CASSNQGRVYGYTF. The full variable domain, completed using reference TRBV7-8 and TRBJ1-2, is GAGVSQSPRYKVAKRGQDVALRCDPISGHVSLFWYQQALGQGPEFLTYFQNEAQLDKSGLPSDRFFAERPEGSVSTLKIQRTQQEDSAVYLCASSNQGRVYGYTFGSGTRLTVV.

V and J are TRBV27 and TRBJ1-5; a possible D gene is TRBD1 (6 bases). The V gene's germline CDR1 is MNHEY and CDR2 SMNVEV (reference sequence). This CDR3 has 14 amino acids. V gave up 6 bases and J gave up 6 bases, with 15 bases separating them. CDR3 in DNA: TGTGCCAGCAGCAGAGGGGGGGCAGGTCAGCCCCAGCATTTT. Translating it yields CASSRGGAGQPQHF.

This clone occurred a few times. V and J are TRBV7-6 and TRBJ1-3, with TRBD1 matching 10 bases. Per the germline V gene, CDR1 is SGHVS and CDR2 is FNYEAQ. V dropped 1 base and J dropped 4; count of bases not matched to a gene: 10. The CDR3 is made up of 18 amino acids. CDR3 sequence: CASSLDDRGLFLGNTIYF. The CDR3, as DNA: TGTGCCAGCAGCTTAGATGACAGGGGGCTCTTTCTCGGAAACACCATATATTTT.

The chain combines TRBV7-3 with TRBJ2-2, with a possible D match to TRBD1 (6 bases). V was pared by 1 base and J by 6 bases, with 12 bases between. Per the germline V gene, CDR1 is SGHTA and CDR2 is FQGTGA. The CDR3 extends over 15 amino acids. The CDR3 protein is CASSLRAGVAGELFF. DNA of the CDR3: TGTGCCAGCAGCTTAAGAGCAGGGGTAGCCGGGGAGCTGTTTTTT.

The chain employs TRBV6-1 and TRBJ2-5; maybe TRBD2 (6 bases). CDR3 size: 14 residues. Germline CDR1 MNHNS, CDR2 SASEGT. V lost 6 bases and J lost 5, with 16 bases in between. The CDR3 nucleotides are TGTGCCAGCAGCCCCGGTCACGCGGGGGAGACCCAGTACTTC. Translation gives CASSPGHAGETQYF.

This clone was detected only a few times. V gene TRBV4-3 combines with J gene TRBJ2-1; 13 nucleotides line up with TRBD2. Trimming took 0 bases from V and 7 from J; bases not matched to a gene: 12. The CDR3 totals 19 residues. The germline CDR1 and CDR2 sequences are LGHNA and YSLEER. The chain's CDR3 is CASSQDRAGLAGSGNEQFF. In DNA, the CDR3 is TGCGCCAGCAGCCAAGATAGGGCGGGACTAGCGGGGTCTGGGAATGAGCAGTTCTTC.

The chain couples TRBV10-1 to TRBJ2-2; D is uncertain. This CDR3 region has 15 residues. Germline V CDR1 and CDR2: WNHNN, SYGVQD (reference sequence). The ends were cut back, 3 bases at V and 4 bases at J, with 12 bases in the middle. CDR3 DNA sequence: TGCGCCAGCAGTGAAACCCGTGCCGGCACCGGGGAGCTGTTTTTT. It encodes CASSETRAGTGELFF.

The rearrangement links TRBV7-2 to TRBJ1-3; a possible D gene is TRBD1 (6 bases). Germline V gene sequence: CDR1 SGHTA, CDR2 FQGNSA. This CDR3 comprises 15 residues. The V end was cut by 0 bases, the J end by 4 bases, with 10 bases between. The CDR3 reads CASSLATGGGNTIYF. CDR3 nucleotide sequence: TGTGCCAGCAGCTTAGCGACAGGCGGAGGAAACACCATATATTTT.